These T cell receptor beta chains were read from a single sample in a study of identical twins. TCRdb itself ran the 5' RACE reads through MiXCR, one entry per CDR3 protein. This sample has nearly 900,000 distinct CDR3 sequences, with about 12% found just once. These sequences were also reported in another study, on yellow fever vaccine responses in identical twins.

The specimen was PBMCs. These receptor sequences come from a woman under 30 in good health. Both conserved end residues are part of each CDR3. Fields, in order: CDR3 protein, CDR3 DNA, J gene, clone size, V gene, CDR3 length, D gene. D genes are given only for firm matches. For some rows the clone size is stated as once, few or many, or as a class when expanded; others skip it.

CDR3 protein: CASSLTSGGPGTDTQYF; CDR3 DNA: TGTGCCAGCAGTTTGACTAGCGGGGGGCCGGGCACAGATACGCAGTATTTT; J gene: TRBJ2-3; clone size: few; V gene: TRBV6-5; CDR3 length: 17; D gene: TRBD2
CDR3 protein: CATSRNDRVRGSTNEKLFF; CDR3 DNA: TGTGCCACCAGCAGAAATGACAGGGTCAGGGGTTCAACTAATGAAAAACTGTTTTTT; J gene: TRBJ1-4; clone size: many; V gene: TRBV15; CDR3 length: 19; D gene: TRBD1
CDR3 protein: CASSLMGGAQETQYF; CDR3 DNA: TGTGCCAGCAGTCTTATGGGAGGAGCACAAGAGACCCAGTACTTC; J gene: TRBJ2-5; clone size: -; V gene: TRBV11-2; CDR3 length: 15; D gene: -
CDR3 protein: CSARDTLGEQYF; CDR3 DNA: TGCAGTGCTAGAGATACTTTGGGGGAGCAGTACTTC; J gene: TRBJ2-7; clone size: few; V gene: TRBV20-1; CDR3 length: 12; D gene: -
CDR3 protein: CASSQSGGPNYGYTF; CDR3 DNA: TGTGCCAGCAGCCAGAGTGGGGGGCCCAACTATGGCTACACCTTC; J gene: TRBJ1-2; clone size: -; V gene: TRBV14; CDR3 length: 15; D gene: -
CDR3 protein: CASSYDRGSTDTQYF; CDR3 DNA: TGCGCCAGCAGCTACGACAGGGGTAGCACAGATACGCAGTATTTT; J gene: TRBJ2-3; clone size: many; V gene: TRBV5-1; CDR3 length: 15; D gene: TRBD1
CDR3 protein: CASSLGGQQTYGYTF; CDR3 DNA: TGCGCCAGCAGCTTGGGGGGACAGCAAACCTATGGCTACACCTTC; J gene: TRBJ1-2; clone size: few; V gene: TRBV5-1; CDR3 length: 15; D gene: TRBD1
CDR3 protein: CASSPPPVDRDAGELFF; CDR3 DNA: TGTGCCAGCAGCCCACCCCCGGTGGACAGGGACGCCGGGGAGCTGTTTTTT; J gene: TRBJ2-2; clone size: -; V gene: TRBV28; CDR3 length: 17; D gene: TRBD1
CDR3 protein: CATSKTSGTVNTGELFF; CDR3 DNA: TGTGCCACCAGCAAAACCTCCGGGACTGTGAACACCGGGGAGCTGTTTTTT; J gene: TRBJ2-2; clone size: few; V gene: TRBV24-1; CDR3 length: 17; D gene: -
CDR3 protein: CASSPRALEDNEQFF; CDR3 DNA: TGCGCCAGCAGCCCACGGGCCCTAGAGGACAATGAGCAGTTCTTC; J gene: TRBJ2-1; clone size: -; V gene: TRBV5-1; CDR3 length: 15; D gene: -
CDR3 protein: CASSTGVTNEQFF; CDR3 DNA: TGTGCCAGCAGTACGGGGGTCACAAATGAGCAGTTCTTC; J gene: TRBJ2-1; clone size: few; V gene: TRBV9; CDR3 length: 13; D gene: -
CDR3 protein: CASSLGTGREQYF; CDR3 DNA: TGTGCCAGCAGTCTCGGGACAGGGAGGGAGCAGTACTTC; J gene: TRBJ2-7; clone size: many; V gene: TRBV12-3/TRBV12-4; CDR3 length: 13; D gene: TRBD1
CDR3 protein: CASRWGTGGSNEQFF; CDR3 DNA: TGTGCCAGCAGATGGGGGACAGGGGGCTCTAATGAGCAGTTCTTC; J gene: TRBJ2-1; clone size: -; V gene: TRBV9; CDR3 length: 15; D gene: TRBD1
CDR3 protein: CASSETGDVREQYF; CDR3 DNA: TGTGCCAGCAGTGAGACAGGGGATGTACGGGAGCAGTACTTC; J gene: TRBJ2-7; clone size: -; V gene: TRBV2; CDR3 length: 14; D gene: TRBD1
CDR3 protein: CASSLGGVRETQYF; CDR3 DNA: TGCGCCAGCAGCTTAGGTGGGGTTCGGGAGACCCAGTACTTC; J gene: TRBJ2-5; clone size: -; V gene: TRBV5-1; CDR3 length: 14; D gene: -
CDR3 protein: CASSFAHSYEQYF; CDR3 DNA: TGTGCCAGCAGCTTTGCCCACTCCTACGAGCAGTACTTC; J gene: TRBJ2-7; clone size: -; V gene: TRBV7-9; CDR3 length: 13; D gene: -
CDR3 protein: CASSESPTGGYTF; CDR3 DNA: TGTGCCAGCAGTGAAAGCCCGACAGGCGGCTACACCTTC; J gene: TRBJ1-2; clone size: -; V gene: TRBV25-1; CDR3 length: 13; D gene: -
CDR3 protein: CASSQGTSGRALETQYF; CDR3 DNA: TGTGCCAGCAGCCAGGGGACTAGCGGGAGGGCCCTAGAGACCCAGTACTTC; J gene: TRBJ2-5; clone size: few; V gene: TRBV7-3; CDR3 length: 17; D gene: TRBD2
CDR3 protein: CSARDWTENQPQHF; CDR3 DNA: TGCAGTGCTAGAGATTGGACGGAAAATCAGCCCCAGCATTTT; J gene: TRBJ1-5; clone size: few; V gene: TRBV20-1; CDR3 length: 14; D gene: -
CDR3 protein: CAISEEDSVTEAFF; CDR3 DNA: TGTGCCATCAGTGAAGAAGACAGTGTTACTGAAGCTTTCTTT; J gene: TRBJ1-1; clone size: many; V gene: TRBV10-3; CDR3 length: 14; D gene: -
CDR3 protein: CASRGVRGGQIDTQYF; CDR3 DNA: TGTGCCAGCAGGGGGGTACGGGGGGGCCAGATAGATACGCAGTATTTT; J gene: TRBJ2-3; clone size: many; V gene: TRBV2; CDR3 length: 16; D gene: TRBD2
CDR3 protein: CSAFGTPRYNEQFF; CDR3 DNA: TGCAGTGCGTTCGGGACACCGAGATACAATGAGCAGTTCTTC; J gene: TRBJ2-1; clone size: few; V gene: TRBV20-1; CDR3 length: 14; D gene: -
CDR3 protein: CASSYSGPAYEQYF; CDR3 DNA: TGTGCCAGCAGTTACTCGGGCCCCGCCTACGAGCAGTACTTC; J gene: TRBJ2-7; clone size: -; V gene: TRBV6-5; CDR3 length: 14; D gene: -
CDR3 protein: CASSRGLSGTSSSYEQYF; CDR3 DNA: TGTGCCAGCAGCCGAGGTCTATCCGGGACGTCGAGCTCCTACGAGCAGTACTTC; J gene: TRBJ2-7; clone size: -; V gene: TRBV14; CDR3 length: 18; D gene: -
CDR3 protein: CASKGAPNTEAFF; CDR3 DNA: TGTGCCAGCAAGGGAGCCCCGAACACTGAAGCTTTCTTT; J gene: TRBJ1-1; clone size: few; V gene: TRBV2; CDR3 length: 13; D gene: -
CDR3 protein: CASRTAGGLNTGELFF; CDR3 DNA: TGTGCCAGCAGGACCGCAGGGGGATTGAACACCGGGGAGCTGTTTTTT; J gene: TRBJ2-2; clone size: few; V gene: TRBV6-1; CDR3 length: 16; D gene: TRBD1
CDR3 protein: CASSLSPGRLSTPQDEQFF; CDR3 DNA: TGTGCCAGCAGCTTATCCCCCGGGAGGCTATCCACACCACAGGATGAGCAGTTCTTC; J gene: TRBJ2-1; clone size: many; V gene: TRBV11-2; CDR3 length: 19; D gene: TRBD2
CDR3 protein: CASCPAGGPSNEQFF; CDR3 DNA: TGTGCCAGTTGCCCAGCGGGGGGGCCATCGAATGAGCAGTTCTTC; J gene: TRBJ2-1; clone size: -; V gene: TRBV6-1; CDR3 length: 15; D gene: TRBD2
CDR3 protein: CASSLRELSTGELFF; CDR3 DNA: TGTGCCAGCTCACTCCGGGAATTGAGCACCGGGGAGCTGTTTTTT; J gene: TRBJ2-2; clone size: many; V gene: TRBV18; CDR3 length: 15; D gene: -
CDR3 protein: CASTSGTGRNQPQHF; CDR3 DNA: TGTGCCAGCACCTCCGGGACAGGGCGTAATCAGCCCCAGCATTTT; J gene: TRBJ1-5; clone size: many; V gene: TRBV12-3/TRBV12-4; CDR3 length: 15; D gene: TRBD1
CDR3 protein: CASSQDGAVNTEAFF; CDR3 DNA: TGTGCCAGCAGCCAGGACGGAGCTGTGAACACTGAAGCTTTCTTT; J gene: TRBJ1-1; clone size: -; V gene: TRBV3-1; CDR3 length: 15; D gene: -
CDR3 protein: CASRRSLGMNTQYF; CDR3 DNA: TGTGCCAGCAGGCGTTCCCTAGGAATGAATACGCAGTATTTT; J gene: TRBJ2-3; clone size: -; V gene: TRBV7-2; CDR3 length: 14; D gene: -
CDR3 protein: CASSRAGTGGAGDTQYF; CDR3 DNA: TGTGCCAGCAGCAGGGCCGGGACAGGGGGCGCGGGAGATACGCAGTATTTT; J gene: TRBJ2-3; clone size: few; V gene: TRBV7-9; CDR3 length: 17; D gene: TRBD1
CDR3 protein: CASSRTSGLYEQYF; CDR3 DNA: TGTGCCAGCAGCCGGACTAGCGGCCTTTACGAGCAGTACTTC; J gene: TRBJ2-7; clone size: few; V gene: TRBV4-2; CDR3 length: 14; D gene: TRBD2
CDR3 protein: CASRYAGGRVIQYF; CDR3 DNA: TGTGCCAGCAGATACGCAGGGGGTCGAGTCATTCAGTACTTC; J gene: TRBJ2-4; clone size: few; V gene: TRBV12-3/TRBV12-4; CDR3 length: 14; D gene: TRBD1
CDR3 protein: CASSQRTGWERETQYF; CDR3 DNA: TGTGCCAGCAGCCAACGGACAGGGTGGGAGCGGGAGACCCAGTACTTC; J gene: TRBJ2-5; clone size: -; V gene: TRBV3-1; CDR3 length: 16; D gene: TRBD1
CDR3 protein: CASSPRDTDLYEQYF; CDR3 DNA: TGCGCCAGCAGCCCCCGGGACACGGACCTCTACGAGCAGTACTTC; J gene: TRBJ2-7; clone size: few; V gene: TRBV4-1; CDR3 length: 15; D gene: -
CDR3 protein: CASSLGASPAEQFF; CDR3 DNA: TGTGCCAGCAGCTTAGGGGCTAGCCCAGCTGAGCAGTTCTTC; J gene: TRBJ2-1; clone size: many; V gene: TRBV11-2; CDR3 length: 14; D gene: -
CDR3 protein: CASTLGPLAESYEQYF; CDR3 DNA: TGTGCCAGCACCTTGGGGCCCCTAGCGGAATCCTACGAGCAGTACTTC; J gene: TRBJ2-7; clone size: -; V gene: TRBV5-5; CDR3 length: 16; D gene: TRBD2
CDR3 protein: CASSLGASGDYNEQFF; CDR3 DNA: TGTGCCAGCAGCTTAGGTGCTAGCGGGGACTACAATGAGCAGTTCTTC; J gene: TRBJ2-1; clone size: few; V gene: TRBV7-2; CDR3 length: 16; D gene: TRBD2
CDR3 protein: CASSPVHSQETQYF; CDR3 DNA: TGTGCCAGCAGCCCGGTCCACTCCCAAGAGACCCAGTACTTC; J gene: TRBJ2-5; clone size: -; V gene: TRBV5-4; CDR3 length: 14; D gene: -
CDR3 protein: CSARRDRSGANVLTF; CDR3 DNA: TGCAGTGCTAGACGCGACAGGAGTGGGGCCAACGTCCTGACTTTC; J gene: TRBJ2-6; clone size: -; V gene: TRBV20-1; CDR3 length: 15; D gene: -
CDR3 protein: CASSETPDEQFF; CDR3 DNA: TGTGCCAGCAGTGAAACCCCGGATGAGCAGTTCTTC; J gene: TRBJ2-1; clone size: few; V gene: TRBV2; CDR3 length: 12; D gene: -